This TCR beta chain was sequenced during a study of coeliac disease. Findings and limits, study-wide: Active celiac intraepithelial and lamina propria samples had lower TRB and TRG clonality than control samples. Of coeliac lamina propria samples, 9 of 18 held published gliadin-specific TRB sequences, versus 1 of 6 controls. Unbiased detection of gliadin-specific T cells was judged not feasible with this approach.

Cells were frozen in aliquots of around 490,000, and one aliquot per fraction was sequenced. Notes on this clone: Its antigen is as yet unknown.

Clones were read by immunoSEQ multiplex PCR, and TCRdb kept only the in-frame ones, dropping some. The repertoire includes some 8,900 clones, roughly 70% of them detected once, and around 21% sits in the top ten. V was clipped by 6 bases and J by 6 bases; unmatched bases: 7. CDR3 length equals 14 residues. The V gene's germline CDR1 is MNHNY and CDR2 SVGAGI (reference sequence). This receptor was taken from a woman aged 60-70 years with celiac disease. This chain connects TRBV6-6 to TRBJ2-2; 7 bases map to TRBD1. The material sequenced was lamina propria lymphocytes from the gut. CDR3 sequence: CASRRQGVAGELFF. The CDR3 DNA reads TGTGCCAGCAGACGACAGGGAGTTGCCGGGGAGCTGTTTTTT.